The sequence of this TCR beta chain was determined in a study of blood T cell repertoires in COVID-19. Background on the study: There were acute and convalescent COVID-19 samples, and they came from the United States, Italy and Spain. In each case, the material was cDNA or gDNA derived from T cells, B-cell-depleted T cells, or PBMCs.

In the original analysis: Amplification of reference gene primers provided the estimated nucleated cell counts. Sequenced by immunoSEQ multiplex PCR; TCRdb stores in-frame clones only, minus some. Clone size and the V and J calls come from that table; the DNA yielded D and trimming. Of some 290,000 clones detected, 85% to 95% appear once; the ten largest clones hold roughly 3.9%. Participants' reported clinical history set cohort assignment. The CDR3 is made up of 13 amino acids. Trimming removed 5 bases from V and 2 bases from J, with 11 bases in between. Germline CDR1 is SGHRS and CDR2 is YFSETQ. Material: PBMCs or T cells enriched from blood (not recorded which). V gene TRBV5-1 combines with J gene TRBJ2-7; tentatively, D is TRBD2 (5 bases). This clonotype was obtained from a woman in her thirties who had been exposed to COVID-19. CDR3 nucleotide sequence: TGCGCCAGCAGGGGGATAGCGACCTACGAGCAGTACTTC. This sequence encodes CASRGIATYEQYF.